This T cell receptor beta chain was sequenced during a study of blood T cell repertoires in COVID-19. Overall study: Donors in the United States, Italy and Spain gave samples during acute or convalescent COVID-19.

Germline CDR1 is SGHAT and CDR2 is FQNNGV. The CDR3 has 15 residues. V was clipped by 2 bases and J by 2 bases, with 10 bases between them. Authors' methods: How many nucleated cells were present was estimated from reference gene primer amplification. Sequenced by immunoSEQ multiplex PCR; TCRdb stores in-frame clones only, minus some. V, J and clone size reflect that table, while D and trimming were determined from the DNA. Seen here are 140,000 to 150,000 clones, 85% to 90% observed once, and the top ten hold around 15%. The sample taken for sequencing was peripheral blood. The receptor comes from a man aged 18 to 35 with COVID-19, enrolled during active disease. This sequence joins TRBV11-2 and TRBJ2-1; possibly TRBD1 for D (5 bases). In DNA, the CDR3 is TGTGCCAGCAGCTTAACGAGACAGACCTACAATGAGCAGTTCTTC. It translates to CASSLTRQTYNEQFF.